Following are 28 T cell receptor beta chains from one sample sequenced in a study of blood T cells in healthy people across ages. Alongside a J-beta primer mix, a sample-barcoded 5' primer served in a second PCR lasting about 7 to 11 cycles. One entry per CDR3 protein, called by TCRdb with MiXCR from the 5' RACE reads. This sample carries 1.5 million or so distinct CDR3 sequences, approximately 43% of them seen once, and the ten largest clones take more than 4%. Sequencing was carried out using blood. The receptors shown here come from a woman aged 18-29 years in good health.

This clonotype was seen a handful of times. The chain combines TRBV4-1 with TRBJ2-1, with TRBD2 matching over 10 bases. The ends lost 2 bases at V and 3 bases at J; junction bases unmatched: 4. Germline V gene lookup returns CDR1 MGHRA and CDR2 YSYEKL. The CDR3 has 16 amino acids. CDR3 loop: CASSQPTSGDYNEQFF. The CDR3 DNA reads as TGCGCCAGCAGCCAACCTACTAGCGGGGACTACAATGAGCAGTTCTTC.

CDR3 sequence (DNA): TGTGCCAGCAGCCCCCGTCAGAGGGGTGGCAATCAGCCCCAGCATTTT. Amino acids: CASSPRQRGGNQPQHF. The V call is TRBV7-8, the J call TRBJ1-5, with a possible D match to TRBD1 (5 bases). The CDR3 extends over 16 amino acids. CDR1 and CDR2 (germline): SGHVS, FQNEAQ. The germline V and J ends were trimmed by 5 bases and 2 bases, with 16 bases remaining between them.

Worth noting for this clonotype: At one boundary the junction diverges from the germline segment, which might be a read error. For the CDR3, the DNA is TGCAGTGCTCCCCTTCGTCAGATCTATAATTCACCCCCCCACTTT. It yields the protein CSAPLRQIYNSPPHF. The J gene is TRBJ1-6, the V gene TRBV20-1; D unresolved. Germline V gene lookup returns CDR1 DFQATT and CDR2 SNEGSKA (reference sequence). CDR3 length: 15 amino acids.

V gene TRBV4-3 combines with J gene TRBJ1-1, with a tentative D call TRBD1 (5 bases). Trimming shortened V by 1 base and J by 0 bases, and 9 bases separated the two germline ends. The CDR3 sequence is 15 residues long. Germline V gene lookup returns CDR1 LGHNA and CDR2 YSLEER. CDR3 nucleotides: TGCGCCAGCAGCCAAGTGGGACTCATGAACACTGAAGCTTTCTTT. Its translation: CASSQVGLMNTEAFF.

This clonotype was recorded a few times. A read error may account for a junction end that differs from germline. The chain couples TRBV20-1 to TRBJ2-3; D is perhaps TRBD2 (5 bases). The CDR3 length is 13 residues. CDR1 DFQATT and CDR2 SNEGSKA come from the germline V gene (reference sequence). The CDR3 here is CSASYPSTDTQYF. CDR3 coding DNA: TGCAGTGCAAGTTATCCTAGCACTGATACGCAGTATTTT.

The chain recombines TRBV7-2 with TRBJ2-7, with TRBD1 matching over 8 bases. The V gene's germline CDR1 is SGHTA and CDR2 FQGNSA. The CDR3 contains 15 residues. The V segment lost 1 base and the J segment 4 bases; nucleotides outside the gene matches: 6. The DNA of the CDR3 is TGTGCCAGCAGCTTAGTTCCAGGGGGCTGTTACGAGCAGTACTTC. Amino acid sequence: CASSLVPGGCYEQYF.

This clonotype was found a few times. The chain uses TRBV29-1 and TRBJ2-6, with TRBD2 as a possible D gene (6 bases). Trimming removed 4 bases from V and 3 bases from J, with 13 bases in between. The germline V gene encodes CDR1 SQVTM and CDR2 ANQGSEA. There are 15 residues in the CDR3. The CDR3 DNA sequence: TGCAGCGTTGCATCGGGGGTCAGTGGGGCCAACGTCCTGACTTTC. Its translation is CSVASGVSGANVLTF.

This clonotype appeared once. The J gene is TRBJ2-1, the V gene TRBV4-2; 8 bases fit TRBD1. The CDR3 extends over 18 amino acids. Germline trimming cut 0 bases from V and 0 bases from J; bases unmatched to any gene: 7. Germline CDR1 LGHNA, CDR2 YNFKEQ. Here the CDR3 DNA reads TGTGCCAGCAGCCAAGATGGGGGACAGGACCGCTCCTACAATGAGCAGTTCTTC. Its translation is CASSQDGGQDRSYNEQFF.

This clonotype has just a few counts. This rearrangement joins TRBV6-4 to TRBJ2-2, with D perhaps matching TRBD1 or TRBD2 (5 bases each). This CDR3 spans 14 amino acids. V was clipped by 2 bases and J by 1 base, with 5 bases between them. Germline CDR1 reads MRHNA; CDR2 reads SNTAGT. CDR3 DNA: TGTGCCAGCAGTGACGGGGGGAACACCGGGGAGCTGTTTTTT. It encodes CASSDGGNTGELFF.

V usage is TRBV12-3 or TRBV12-4 and J usage is TRBJ1-6, with TRBD1 matching 7 bases. V lost 8 bases to trimming and J lost 2 bases; unmatched junction nucleotides: 9. The CDR3 runs 16 residues. The CDR3 DNA follows: TGTGCCAGCTCCGAGGAGGGGGCCACCTATAATTCACCCCTCCACTTT. It yields the protein CASSEEGATYNSPLHF.

The chain combines TRBV29-1 with TRBJ2-7; TRBD1 matches at 10 bases. Germline V gene sequence: CDR1 SQVTM, CDR2 ANQGSEA. Trimming took 5 bases from V and 8 from J; bases not matched to a gene: 6. The CDR3 sequence is 12 residues long. This chain's CDR3 is CSVRDRGNQQYF. The CDR3, as DNA: TGCAGCGTTAGGGACAGGGGTAATCAGCAGTACTTC.

This clonotype occurred a few times. V usage is TRBV27 and J usage is TRBJ2-7; either TRBD1 or TRBD2 may supply D (6 bases each). This CDR3 region has 15 residues. Trimming cost V 3 bases and J 2 bases, with 14 bases left between them. Germline CDR1 and CDR2: MNHEY and SMNVEV (reference sequence). CDR3 DNA sequence: TGTGCCAGCAGTTTGAAGGGGGAGGCGACCTACGAGCAGTACTTC. This sequence encodes CASSLKGEATYEQYF.

This chain uses TRBV30 with TRBJ2-3, with D hard to call. V lost 0 bases and J 7 bases, leaving 5 bases between the germline ends. The CDR3 totals 11 residues. Germline CDR1 is GTSNPN and CDR2 is SVGIG (reference sequence). CDR3 nucleotide sequence: TGTGCCTGGAGTGTTTTAAATACGCAGTATTTT. It is translated as CAWSVLNTQYF.

This clonotype has a single count. This chain connects TRBV7-2 to TRBJ1-6; D is ambiguous. The ends were cut back, 0 bases at V and 10 bases at J, with 7 bases in the middle. Germline V gene lookup returns CDR1 SGHTA and CDR2 FQGNSA. The CDR3 totals 13 residues. CDR3 sequence: CASSLAETSPLHF. DNA of the CDR3: TGTGCCAGCAGCTTAGCCGAAACATCACCCCTCCACTTT.

The chain carries TRBV29-1 and TRBJ2-1, with TRBD2 identical over 7 bases. The end of the DNA fits TRBJ2-7 better, so the J call may be wrong. The CDR3 covers 12 residues. Per the germline V gene, CDR1 is SQVTM and CDR2 is ANQGSEA. CDR3 residues: CSALRDYNEQYF. In DNA, the CDR3 is TGCAGCGCCCTCCGGGACTACAATGAGCAGTACTTC.

This chain uses TRBV5-1 with TRBJ2-2, with 10 bases identical to TRBD2. CDR3 length: 16 residues. The J segment lost 1 base and the V segment lost 4 bases, leaving 4 bases of the junction unmatched. Germline CDR1 reads SGHRS; CDR2 reads YFSETQ. For the CDR3, the DNA is TGCGCCAGCAGCCAACGGACTAGCGGGAACACCGGGGAGCTGTTTTTT. It specifies CASSQRTSGNTGELFF.

V and J are TRBV29-1 and TRBJ2-7, with D possibly TRBD1 on 7 matching bases. The end of the DNA fits TRBJ2-5 better, so the J call may be wrong. Germline values: CDR1 SQVTM, CDR2 ANQGSEA. This CDR3 is built from 14 residues. CDR3 protein: CSVEDWRGLETQYF. The CDR3 nucleotides are TGCAGCGTTGAAGACTGGAGGGGGCTTGAGACCCAGTACTTC.

This clonotype was observed a few times. V usage is TRBV6-2 or TRBV6-3 and J usage is TRBJ1-2, with a possible D match to TRBD1 (6 bases). The CDR3 runs 12 residues. CDR1 is MNHEY and CDR2 is SVGEGT in the germline V gene. CDR3 protein: CAAGQPNYGYTF. CDR3 DNA sequence: TGTGCAGCAGGACAGCCGAACTATGGCTACACCTTC.

The J gene is TRBJ1-1, the V gene TRBV6-5; 8 nucleotides match TRBD1. Per the germline V gene, CDR1 is MNHEY and CDR2 is SVGAGI. The V segment lost 0 bases and the J segment 6 bases; nucleotides outside the gene matches: 0. The CDR3 runs 13 residues. CDR3 residues: CASSYSTGAEAFF. The CDR3 nucleotides are TGTGCCAGCAGTTACTCGACAGGGGCTGAAGCTTTCTTT.

The J gene is TRBJ1-5, the V gene TRBV27; 8 bases map to TRBD1. Germline CDR1 MNHEY, CDR2 SMNVEV (reference sequence). V lost 4 bases and J lost 5; bases outside the gene matches: 10. CDR3 length: 16 amino acids. CDR3 residues: CASSSRTGFGDQPQHF. The CDR3, as DNA: TGTGCCAGCAGTTCCAGGACAGGGTTTGGGGATCAGCCCCAGCATTTT.

The chain couples TRBV21-1 to TRBJ1-1; the table names TRBD1, a call not compared with the DNA. TRBV21-1 is a pseudogene segment. CDR3 length equals 17 residues. CDR3: CASSSPGDWRAETEAFF. Here the CDR3 DNA reads TGTGCCAGCAGCTCGCCGGGGGATTGGCGTGCGGAAACTGAAGCTTTCTTT.

This clonotype was seen a handful of times. CDR3 amino acids: CASRPNRGRNTEAFF. The DNA for the CDR3 is TGTGCCAGCAGGCCGAACAGGGGGAGGAACACTGAAGCTTTCTTT. The J gene is TRBJ1-1, the V gene TRBV28; 8 nucleotides align to TRBD1. In germline, CDR1 is MDHEN, CDR2 SYDVKM. The CDR3 consists of 15 residues. After removal of 6 bases from V and 1 base from J, the junction contained 7 bases not matched to a gene.

This rearrangement joins TRBV12-3 or TRBV12-4 to TRBJ2-1; TRBD1 matches at 8 bases. V gave up 3 bases and J gave up 9 bases; unmatched junction bases: 4. The CDR3 covers 13 residues. The CDR3 spells CASSFQGAGEQFF. The CDR3 coding sequence is TGTGCCAGCAGTTTCCAGGGGGCAGGTGAGCAGTTCTTC.

The chain recombines TRBV2 with TRBJ1-6, with D possibly matching TRBD1 (5 bases). V lost 5 bases and J 6 bases, leaving 8 bases between the germline ends. The CDR3 totals 13 residues. The V gene's germline CDR1 is SNHLY and CDR2 FYNNEI. The CDR3 region has the DNA TGTGCCAGCAGTCTACAGGCTAATTCACCCCTCCACTTT. Translation: CASSLQANSPLHF.

This chain links TRBV20-1 with TRBJ1-5; 8 positions agree with TRBD1. The germline V gene encodes CDR1 DFQATT and CDR2 SNEGSKA (reference sequence). This CDR3 region has 14 residues. The V and J ends lost 6 bases and 2 bases, in that order; junction bases with no gene match: 6. Here the CDR3 DNA reads TGCAGTGCAACGGACAGGGTTGGCAATCAGCCCCAGCATTTT. Translation gives CSATDRVGNQPQHF.

The chain recombines TRBV9 with TRBJ2-4, with 12 bases aligning to TRBD1. Germline CDR1 and CDR2: SGDLS and YYNGEE. The CDR3 totals 16 residues. Trimming took 6 bases from V and 5 from J; bases not matched to a gene: 9. CDR3 nucleotides: TGTGCCAGCAACCGTCCCGGGACAGGGGGCGAAAACATTCAGTACTTC. It translates to CASNRPGTGGENIQYF.

This chain links TRBV18 with TRBJ2-2, with 10 bases lining up with TRBD2. Germline V gene sequence: CDR1 KGHSH, CDR2 LQKENI. CDR3 length equals 19 residues. The J segment lost 4 bases and the V segment lost 1 base, leaving 12 bases of the junction unmatched. CDR3 bases: TGTGCCAGCTCACCACAGTCCGGACTAGCGGAACTTCCCACCGGGGAGCTGTTTTTT. Its translation: CASSPQSGLAELPTGELFF.

This rearrangement joins TRBV19 to TRBJ2-2; TRBD1 matches 10 bases. Unmatched junction bases numbered 4, after V lost 6 bases and J lost 6 bases. CDR1 is LNHDA, CDR2 SQIVND, per germline (reference sequence). The CDR3 extends over 14 amino acids. DNA of the CDR3: TGTGCCAGTAGGAGGGACAGGGGCGCCGGGGAGCTGTTTTTT. Its translation: CASRRDRGAGELFF.